What follows describes a single TCR beta chain. Antigen: not known. This sample was included in a study of cytomegalovirus exposure and HLA in healthy donors. Whole-study findings and limits: The number of N-insertions in an Asian-associated ancestry cluster was reportedly below the approximately 600-donor mean in a later analysis.

A multiplex PCR was run with 60 Vbeta primers and 13 Jbeta primers. Assay: immunoSEQ multiplex PCR; the TCRdb copy retains only in-frame clones and omits some. This sample carries under 250,000 clones, approximately 80% of them seen once, and the ten largest clones take over 0.65%. Sequenced material: PBMCs. The sequence derives from a boy under 10 years old in good health and CMV-seronegative.

The CDR3 bases are TGTGCCAGCTCACCGGACAGGGCCGAGCAGTACTTC. It yields the protein CASSPDRAEQYF. This sequence joins TRBV18 and TRBJ2-7, with 8 bases fitting TRBD1. From germline, CDR1 is KGHSH and CDR2 LQKENI. With V trimmed by 3 bases and J by 6 bases, 1 base remained unmatched. The CDR3 has 12 amino acids.